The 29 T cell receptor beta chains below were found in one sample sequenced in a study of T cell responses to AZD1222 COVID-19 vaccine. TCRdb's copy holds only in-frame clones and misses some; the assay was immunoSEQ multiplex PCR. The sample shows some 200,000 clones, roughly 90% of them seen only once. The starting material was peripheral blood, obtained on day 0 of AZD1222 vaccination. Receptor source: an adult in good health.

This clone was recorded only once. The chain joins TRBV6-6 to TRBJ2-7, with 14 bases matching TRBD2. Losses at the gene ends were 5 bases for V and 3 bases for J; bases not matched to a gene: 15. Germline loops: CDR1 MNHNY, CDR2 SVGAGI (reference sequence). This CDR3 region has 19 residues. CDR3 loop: CASSPGLAGGPQAFYEQYF. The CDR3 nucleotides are TGTGCCAGCAGTCCCGGACTAGCGGGGGGCCCTCAAGCTTTCTACGAGCAGTACTTC.

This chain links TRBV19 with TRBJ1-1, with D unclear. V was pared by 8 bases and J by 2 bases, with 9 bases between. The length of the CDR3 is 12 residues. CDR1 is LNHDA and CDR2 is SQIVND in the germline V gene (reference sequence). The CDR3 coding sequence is TGTGCCAGTGCCAGACCTAACACTGAAGCTTTCTTT. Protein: CASARPNTEAFF.

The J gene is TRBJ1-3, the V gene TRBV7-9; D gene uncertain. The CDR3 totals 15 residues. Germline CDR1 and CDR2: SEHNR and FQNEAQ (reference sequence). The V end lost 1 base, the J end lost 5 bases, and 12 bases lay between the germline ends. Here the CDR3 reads CASSLGAAFRNTIYF. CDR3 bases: TGTGCCAGCAGCTTAGGGGCAGCCTTCAGAAACACCATATATTTT.

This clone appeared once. The CDR3 region is CASSEFGQGRETQYF. CDR3 nucleotide sequence: TGTGCCAGCAGTGAGTTCGGACAGGGTCGAGAGACCCAGTACTTC. The V call is TRBV2, the J call TRBJ2-5, with TRBD1 identical over 8 bases. Germline V lookup: CDR1 SNHLY, CDR2 FYNNEI. V lost 3 bases, J lost 4 bases, and 7 bases stayed unmatched. CDR3 size: 15 residues.

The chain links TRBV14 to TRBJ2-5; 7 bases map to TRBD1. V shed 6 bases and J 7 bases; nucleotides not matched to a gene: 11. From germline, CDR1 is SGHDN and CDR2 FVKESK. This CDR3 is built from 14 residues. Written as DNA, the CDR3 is TGTGCCAGCAGTGTAGGGGGCCCAGGATGGACCCAGTACTTC. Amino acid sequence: CASSVGGPGWTQYF.

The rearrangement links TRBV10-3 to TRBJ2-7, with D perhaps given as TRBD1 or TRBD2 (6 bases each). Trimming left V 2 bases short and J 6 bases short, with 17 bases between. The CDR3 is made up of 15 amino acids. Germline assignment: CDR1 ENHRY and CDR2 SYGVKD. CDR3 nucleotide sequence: TGTGCCATCAGTGAGAGTCGGGGGCCTATGATCGAGCAGTACTTC. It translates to CAISESRGPMIEQYF.

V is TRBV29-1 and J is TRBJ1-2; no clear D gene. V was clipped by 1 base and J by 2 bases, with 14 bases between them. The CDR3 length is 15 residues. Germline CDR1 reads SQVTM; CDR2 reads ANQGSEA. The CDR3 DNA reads TGCAGCGTTGAAGCCGGACGCCTTAGGAACTATGGCTACACCTTC. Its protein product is CSVEAGRLRNYGYTF.

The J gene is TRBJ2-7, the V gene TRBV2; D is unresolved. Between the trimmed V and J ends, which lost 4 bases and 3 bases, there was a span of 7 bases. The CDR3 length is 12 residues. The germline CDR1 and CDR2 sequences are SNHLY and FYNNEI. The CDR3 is CASSVQGYEQYF. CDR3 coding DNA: TGTGCCAGCAGTGTCCAAGGCTACGAGCAGTACTTC.

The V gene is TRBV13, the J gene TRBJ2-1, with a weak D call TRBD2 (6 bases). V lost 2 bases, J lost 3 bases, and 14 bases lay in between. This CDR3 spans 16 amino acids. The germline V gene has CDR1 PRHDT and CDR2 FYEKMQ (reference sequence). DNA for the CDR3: TGTGCCAGCAGCTTAATTGGGGGGAGCGACTACAATGAGCAGTTCTTC. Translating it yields CASSLIGGSDYNEQFF.

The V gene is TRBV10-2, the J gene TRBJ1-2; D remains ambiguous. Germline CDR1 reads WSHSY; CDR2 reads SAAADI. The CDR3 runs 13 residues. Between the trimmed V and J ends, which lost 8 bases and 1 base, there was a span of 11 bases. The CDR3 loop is CASWAGNNYGYTF. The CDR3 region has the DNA TGCGCCAGCTGGGCTGGAAATAACTATGGCTACACCTTC.

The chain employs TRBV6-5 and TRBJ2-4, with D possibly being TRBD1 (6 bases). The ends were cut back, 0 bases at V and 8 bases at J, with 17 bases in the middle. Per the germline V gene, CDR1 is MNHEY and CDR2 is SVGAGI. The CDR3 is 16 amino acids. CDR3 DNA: TGTGCCAGCAGTTACTCGGCCACCAGGGGAGTGGACATTCAGTACTTC. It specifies CASSYSATRGVDIQYF.

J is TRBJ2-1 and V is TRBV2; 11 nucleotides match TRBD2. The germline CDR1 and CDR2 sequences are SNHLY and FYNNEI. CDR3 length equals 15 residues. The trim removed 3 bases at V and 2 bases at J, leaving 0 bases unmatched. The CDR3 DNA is TGTGCCAGCAGTGAGGGACTAGCGGCCTACAATGAGCAGTTCTTC. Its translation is CASSEGLAAYNEQFF. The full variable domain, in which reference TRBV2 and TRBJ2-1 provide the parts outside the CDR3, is EPEVTQTPSHQVTQMGQEVILRCVPISNHLYFYWYRQILGQKVEFLVSFYNNEISEKSEIFDDQFSVERPDGSNFTLKIRSTKLEDSAMYFCASSEGLAAYNEQFFGPGTRLTVL.

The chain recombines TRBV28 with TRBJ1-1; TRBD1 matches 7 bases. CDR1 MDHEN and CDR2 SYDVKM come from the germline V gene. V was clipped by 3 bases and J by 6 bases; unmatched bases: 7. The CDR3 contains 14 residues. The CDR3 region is CASSFVVRGAEAFF. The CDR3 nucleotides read TGTGCCAGCAGTTTCGTGGTCAGGGGGGCTGAAGCTTTCTTT.

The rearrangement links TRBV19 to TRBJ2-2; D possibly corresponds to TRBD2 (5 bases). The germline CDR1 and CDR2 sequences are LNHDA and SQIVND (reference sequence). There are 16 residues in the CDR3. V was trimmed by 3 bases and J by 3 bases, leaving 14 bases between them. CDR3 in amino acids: CASSIIARADTGELFF. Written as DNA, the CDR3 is TGTGCCAGTAGTATTATAGCGAGAGCGGACACCGGGGAGCTGTTTTTT.

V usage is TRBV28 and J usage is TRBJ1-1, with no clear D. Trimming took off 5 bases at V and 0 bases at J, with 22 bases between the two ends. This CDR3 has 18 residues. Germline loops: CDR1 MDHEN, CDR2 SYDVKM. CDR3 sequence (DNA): TGTGCCAGCAGTCTGGCCGTGCTACGTTACATGATGAACACTGAAGCTTTCTTT. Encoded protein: CASSLAVLRYMMNTEAFF.

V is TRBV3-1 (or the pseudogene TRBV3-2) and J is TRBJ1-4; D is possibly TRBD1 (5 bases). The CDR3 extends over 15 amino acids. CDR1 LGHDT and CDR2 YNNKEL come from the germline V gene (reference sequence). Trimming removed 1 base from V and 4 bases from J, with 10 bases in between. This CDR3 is CASSQGDVDNEKLFF. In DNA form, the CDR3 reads TGTGCCAGCAGCCAAGGGGACGTTGATAATGAAAAACTGTTTTTT.

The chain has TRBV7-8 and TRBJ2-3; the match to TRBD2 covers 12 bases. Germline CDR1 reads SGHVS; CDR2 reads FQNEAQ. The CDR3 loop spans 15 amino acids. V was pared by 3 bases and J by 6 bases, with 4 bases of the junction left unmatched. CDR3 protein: CASSFASGGVDTQYF. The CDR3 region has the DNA TGTGCCAGCAGCTTCGCTAGCGGGGGGGTGGATACGCAGTATTTT.

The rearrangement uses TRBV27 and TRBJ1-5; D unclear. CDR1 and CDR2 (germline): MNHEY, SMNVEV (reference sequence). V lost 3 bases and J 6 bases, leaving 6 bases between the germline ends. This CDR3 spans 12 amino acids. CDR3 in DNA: TGTGCCAGCAGTTTTTTAGGTCAGCCCCAGCATTTT. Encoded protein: CASSFLGQPQHF.

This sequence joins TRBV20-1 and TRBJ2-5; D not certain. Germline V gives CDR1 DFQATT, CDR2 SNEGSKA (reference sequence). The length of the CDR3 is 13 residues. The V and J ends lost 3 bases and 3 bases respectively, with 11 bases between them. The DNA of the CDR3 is TGCAGTGCTAGTAAGGGTTCCGAAGAGACCCAGTACTTC. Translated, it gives CSASKGSEETQYF.

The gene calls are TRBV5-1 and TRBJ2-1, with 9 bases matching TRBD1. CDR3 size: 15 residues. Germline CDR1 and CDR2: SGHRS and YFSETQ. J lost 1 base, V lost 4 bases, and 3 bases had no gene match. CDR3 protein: CASSIGTGSYNEQFF. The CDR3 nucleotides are TGCGCCAGCAGCATCGGGACAGGGTCCTACAATGAGCAGTTCTTC.

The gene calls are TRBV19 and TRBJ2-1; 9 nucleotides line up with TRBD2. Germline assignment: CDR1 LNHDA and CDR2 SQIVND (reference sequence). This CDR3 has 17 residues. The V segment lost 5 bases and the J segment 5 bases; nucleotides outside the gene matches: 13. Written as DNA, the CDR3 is TGTGCCAGTAGTCTCCCACCGGGACTAGCTATTAACAATGAGCAGTTCTTC. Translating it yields CASSLPPGLAINNEQFF. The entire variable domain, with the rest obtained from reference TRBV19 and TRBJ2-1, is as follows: DGGITQSPKYLFRKEGQNVTLSCEQNLNHDAMYWYRQDPGQGLRLIYYSQIVNDFQKGDIAEGYSVSREKKESFPLTVTSAQKNPTAFYLCASSLPPGLAINNEQFFGPGTRLTVL.

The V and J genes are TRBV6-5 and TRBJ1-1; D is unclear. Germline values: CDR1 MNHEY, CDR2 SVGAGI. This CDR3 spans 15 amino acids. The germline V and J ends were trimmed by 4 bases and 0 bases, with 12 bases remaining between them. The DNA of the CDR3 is TGTGCCAGCAGTTTCCCAGGACTCATGAACACTGAAGCTTTCTTT. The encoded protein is CASSFPGLMNTEAFF.

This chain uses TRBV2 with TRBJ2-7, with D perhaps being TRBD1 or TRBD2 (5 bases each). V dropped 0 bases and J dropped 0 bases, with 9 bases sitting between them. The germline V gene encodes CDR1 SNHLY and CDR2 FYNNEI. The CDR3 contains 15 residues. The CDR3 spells CASSEARGTSYEQYF. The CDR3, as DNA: TGTGCCAGCAGTGAAGCGCGTGGGACCTCCTACGAGCAGTACTTC.

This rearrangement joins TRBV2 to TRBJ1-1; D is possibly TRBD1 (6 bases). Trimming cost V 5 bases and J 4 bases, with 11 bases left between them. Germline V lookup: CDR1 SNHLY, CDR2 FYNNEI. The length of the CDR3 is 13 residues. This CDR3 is CASSTGWSTEAFF. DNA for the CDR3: TGTGCCAGCAGTACAGGGTGGAGCACTGAAGCTTTCTTT.

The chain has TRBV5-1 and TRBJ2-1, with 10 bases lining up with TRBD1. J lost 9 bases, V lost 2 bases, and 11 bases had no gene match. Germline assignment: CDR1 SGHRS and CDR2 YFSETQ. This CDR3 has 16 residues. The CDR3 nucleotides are TGCGCCAGCAGCTTTCTAGGGACAGGGGTCGGCGGTGAGCAGTTCTTC. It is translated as CASSFLGTGVGGEQFF.

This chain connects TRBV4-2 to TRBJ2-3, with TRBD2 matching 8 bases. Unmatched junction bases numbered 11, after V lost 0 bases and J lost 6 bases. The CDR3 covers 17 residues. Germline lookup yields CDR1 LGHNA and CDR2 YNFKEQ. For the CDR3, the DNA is TGTGCCAGCAGCCAAGAACGACTAGCGCTTTTTGGGGATACGCAGTATTTT. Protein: CASSQERLALFGDTQYF.

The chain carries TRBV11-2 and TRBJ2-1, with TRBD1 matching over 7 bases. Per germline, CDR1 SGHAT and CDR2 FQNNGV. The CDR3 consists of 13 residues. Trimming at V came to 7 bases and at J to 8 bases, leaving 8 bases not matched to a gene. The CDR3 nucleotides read TGTGCCAGCAACAGGGGTGCCTCCGATGAGCAGTTCTTC. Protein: CASNRGASDEQFF. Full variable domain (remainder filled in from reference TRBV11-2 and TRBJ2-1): EAGVAQSPRYKIIEKRQSVAFWCNPISGHATLYWYQQILGQGPKLLIQFQNNGVVDDSQLPKDRFSAERLKGVDSTLKIQPAKLEDSAVYLCASNRGASDEQFFGPGTRLTVL.

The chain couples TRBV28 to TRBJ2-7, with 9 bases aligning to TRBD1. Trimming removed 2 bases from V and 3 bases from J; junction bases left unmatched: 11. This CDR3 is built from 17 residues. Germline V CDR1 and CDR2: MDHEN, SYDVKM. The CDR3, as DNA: TGTGCCAGCAGTTTACTTGACGTTGGGGGACAGGGCTACGAGCAGTACTTC. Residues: CASSLLDVGGQGYEQYF. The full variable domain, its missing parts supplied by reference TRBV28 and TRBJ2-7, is DVKVTQSSRYLVKRTGEKVFLECVQDMDHENMFWYRQDPGLGLRLIYFSYDVKMKEKGDIPEGYSVSREKKERFSLILESASTNQTSMYLCASSLLDVGGQGYEQYFGPGTRLTVT.

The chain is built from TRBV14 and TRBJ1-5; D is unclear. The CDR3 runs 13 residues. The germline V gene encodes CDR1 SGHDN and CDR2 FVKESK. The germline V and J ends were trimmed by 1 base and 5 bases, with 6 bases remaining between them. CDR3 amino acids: CASSQGADQPQHF. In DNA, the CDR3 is TGTGCCAGCAGCCAAGGGGCGGATCAGCCCCAGCATTTT.